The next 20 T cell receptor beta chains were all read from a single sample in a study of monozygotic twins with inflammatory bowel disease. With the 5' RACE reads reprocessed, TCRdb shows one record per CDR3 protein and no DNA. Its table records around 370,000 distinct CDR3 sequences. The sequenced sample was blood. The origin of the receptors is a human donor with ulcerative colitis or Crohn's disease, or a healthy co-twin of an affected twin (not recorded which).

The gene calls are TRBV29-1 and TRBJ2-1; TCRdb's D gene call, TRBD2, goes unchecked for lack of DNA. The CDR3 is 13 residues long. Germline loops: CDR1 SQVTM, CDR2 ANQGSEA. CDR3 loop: CSGSWAGGNEQFF.

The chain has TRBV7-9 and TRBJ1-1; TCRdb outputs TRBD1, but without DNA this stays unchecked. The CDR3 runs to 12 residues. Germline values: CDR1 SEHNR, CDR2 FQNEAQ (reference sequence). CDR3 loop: CASSHQGRGAFF.

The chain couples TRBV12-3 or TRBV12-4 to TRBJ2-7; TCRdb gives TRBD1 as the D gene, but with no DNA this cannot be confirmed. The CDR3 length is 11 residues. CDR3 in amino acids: CASSLRTEQYF.

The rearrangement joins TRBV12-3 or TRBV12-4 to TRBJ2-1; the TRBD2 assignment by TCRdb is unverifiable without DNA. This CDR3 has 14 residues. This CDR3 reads CASSPGTRGGEQFF.

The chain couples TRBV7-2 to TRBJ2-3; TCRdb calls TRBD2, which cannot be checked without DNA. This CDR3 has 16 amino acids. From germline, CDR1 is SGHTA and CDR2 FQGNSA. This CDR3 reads CASSSRTSGGADTQYF.

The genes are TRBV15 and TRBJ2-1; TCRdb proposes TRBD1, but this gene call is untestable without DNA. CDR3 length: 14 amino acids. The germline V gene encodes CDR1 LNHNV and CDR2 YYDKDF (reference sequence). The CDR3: CATSRVGTGVEQFF.

The CDR3 loop is CASSYDRGSGYTF. V is TRBV5-6 and J is TRBJ1-2; TCRdb's D call, TRBD1, is unchecked because there is no DNA. Germline loops: CDR1 SGHDT, CDR2 YYEEEE. The CDR3 loop spans 13 amino acids. The whole variable domain, remainder taken from reference TRBV5-6 and TRBJ1-2, is DAGVTQSPTHLIKTRGQQVTLRCSPKSGHDTVSWYQQALGQGPQFIFQYYEEEERQRGNFPDRFSGHQFPNYSSELNVNALLLGDSALYLCASSYDRGSGYTFGSGTRLTVV.

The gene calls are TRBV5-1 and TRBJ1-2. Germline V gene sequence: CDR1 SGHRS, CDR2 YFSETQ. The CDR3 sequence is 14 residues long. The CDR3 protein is CASSRGEGTYGYTF.

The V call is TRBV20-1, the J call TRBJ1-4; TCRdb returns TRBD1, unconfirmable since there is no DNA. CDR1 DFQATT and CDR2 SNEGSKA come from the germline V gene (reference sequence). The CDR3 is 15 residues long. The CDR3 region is CSARVPRGVGEKLFF.

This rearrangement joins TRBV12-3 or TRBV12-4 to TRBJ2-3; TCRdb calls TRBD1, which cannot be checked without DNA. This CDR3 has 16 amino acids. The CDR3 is CASRRDRGPSTDTQYF.

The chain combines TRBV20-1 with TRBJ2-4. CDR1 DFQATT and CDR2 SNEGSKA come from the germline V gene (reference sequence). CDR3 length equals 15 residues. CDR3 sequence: CSARDWLSAKNIQYF.

The CDR3 region is CASSQIGEQFF. V is TRBV3-1 and J is TRBJ2-1. Germline assignment: CDR1 LGHDT and CDR2 YNNKEL (reference sequence). This CDR3 has 11 residues.

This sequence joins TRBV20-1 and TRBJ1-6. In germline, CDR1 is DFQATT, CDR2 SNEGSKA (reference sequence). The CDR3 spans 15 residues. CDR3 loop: CSARSEEGSASPLHF.

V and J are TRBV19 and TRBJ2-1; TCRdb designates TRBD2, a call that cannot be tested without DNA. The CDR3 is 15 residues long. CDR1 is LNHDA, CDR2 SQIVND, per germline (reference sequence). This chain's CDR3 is CASSIGTSVTYEQFF.

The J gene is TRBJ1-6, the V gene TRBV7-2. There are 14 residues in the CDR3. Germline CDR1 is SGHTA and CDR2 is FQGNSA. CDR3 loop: CASSFSRDNSPLHF. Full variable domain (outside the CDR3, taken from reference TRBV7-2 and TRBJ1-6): GAGVSQSPSNKVTEKGKDVELRCDPISGHTALYWYRQSLGQGLEFLIYFQGNSAPDKSGLPSDRFSAERTGGSVSTLTIQRTQQEDSAVYLCASSFSRDNSPLHFGNGTRLTVT.

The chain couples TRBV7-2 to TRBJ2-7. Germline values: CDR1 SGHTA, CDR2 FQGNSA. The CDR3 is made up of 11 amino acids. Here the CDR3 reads CATTWVHEQYF.

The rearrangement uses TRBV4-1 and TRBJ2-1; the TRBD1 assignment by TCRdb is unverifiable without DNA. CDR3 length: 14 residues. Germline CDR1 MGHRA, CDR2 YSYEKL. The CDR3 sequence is CASSQARRGNEQFF.

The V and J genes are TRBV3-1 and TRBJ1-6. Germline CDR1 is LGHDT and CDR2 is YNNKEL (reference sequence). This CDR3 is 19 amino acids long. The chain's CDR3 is CASSQAPARKVFYNSPLHF.

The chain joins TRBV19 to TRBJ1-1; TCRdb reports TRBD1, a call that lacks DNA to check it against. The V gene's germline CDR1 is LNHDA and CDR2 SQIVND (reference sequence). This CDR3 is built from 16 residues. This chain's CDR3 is CASSIGGRIMNTEAFF. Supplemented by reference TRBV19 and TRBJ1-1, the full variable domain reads DGGITQSPKYLFRKEGQNVTLSCEQNLNHDAMYWYRQDPGQGLRLIYYSQIVNDFQKGDIAEGYSVSREKKESFPLTVTSAQKNPTAFYLCASSIGGRIMNTEAFFGQGTRLTVV.

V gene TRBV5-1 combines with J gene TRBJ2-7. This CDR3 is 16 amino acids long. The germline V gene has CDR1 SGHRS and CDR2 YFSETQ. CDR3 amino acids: CASSLESAVSSYEQYF.